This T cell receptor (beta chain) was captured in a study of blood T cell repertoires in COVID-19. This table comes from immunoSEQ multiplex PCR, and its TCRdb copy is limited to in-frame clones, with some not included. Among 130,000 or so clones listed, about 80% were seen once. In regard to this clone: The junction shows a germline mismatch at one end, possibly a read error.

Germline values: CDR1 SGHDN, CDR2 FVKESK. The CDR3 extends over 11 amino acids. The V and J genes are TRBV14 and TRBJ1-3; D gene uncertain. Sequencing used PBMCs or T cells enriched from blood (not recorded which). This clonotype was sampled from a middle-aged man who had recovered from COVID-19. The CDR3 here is CASSQDWRWSF. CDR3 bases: TGTGCCAGCAGCCAAGATTGGAGGTGGAGTTTC.